Sequencing of this T cell receptor beta chain was carried out in a study of blood T cell repertoires in COVID-19. The protocol was immunoSEQ multiplex PCR, while the TCRdb copy is restricted to in-frame clones and leaves out a portion. The sample yields about 210,000 clones, more than 65% seen once. Source material: peripheral blood. The TCR comes from a man aged 40-55 years who had recovered from COVID-19.

Here the CDR3 DNA reads TGTGCCAGTAGTCAGGGCGCTGAAGCTTTCTTT. Protein sequence: CASSQGAEAFF. This rearrangement joins TRBV19 to TRBJ1-1; tentatively, D is TRBD1 (5 bases). The germline CDR1 and CDR2 sequences are LNHDA and SQIVND (reference sequence). This CDR3 comprises 11 residues. V gave up 5 bases and J gave up 6 bases, with 7 bases separating them.